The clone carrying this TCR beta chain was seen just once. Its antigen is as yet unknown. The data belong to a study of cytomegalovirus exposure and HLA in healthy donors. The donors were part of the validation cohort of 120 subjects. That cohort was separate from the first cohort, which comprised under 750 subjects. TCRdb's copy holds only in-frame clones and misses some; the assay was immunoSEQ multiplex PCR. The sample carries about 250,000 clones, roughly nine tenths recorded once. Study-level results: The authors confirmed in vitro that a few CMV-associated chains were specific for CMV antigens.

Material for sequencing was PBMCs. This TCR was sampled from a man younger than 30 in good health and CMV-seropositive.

The CDR3 loop reads CAWSTTGGRETQYF. DNA of the CDR3: TGTGCCTGGAGTACGACAGGGGGGAGGGAGACCCAGTACTTC. The genes are TRBV30 and TRBJ2-5, with 9 bases matching TRBD1. In germline, CDR1 is GTSNPN, CDR2 SVGIG (reference sequence). The CDR3 has 14 amino acids. J lost 5 bases, V lost 2 bases, and 6 bases had no gene match.